This T cell receptor (beta chain) came from a study of blood T cell repertoires in COVID-19. As originally analysed: It was from reference gene primer amplification that nucleated cell counts were estimated. Sequencing used immunoSEQ multiplex PCR; TCRdb keeps in-frame clones, though not all of them. From that table come the V and J calls and clone size; the DNA was used to work out D and trimming. The sample records 220,000 or so clones, 84% being singletons. V dropped 11 bases and J dropped 1; count of bases not matched to a gene: 6. The CDR3 extends over 14 amino acids. Germline CDR1 reads WSHSY; CDR2 reads SAAADI.

Sequenced: PBMCs or T cells enriched from blood (not recorded which). This TCR was recovered from a woman between 40 and 50 years old who had recovered from COVID-19. V gene TRBV10-2 combines with J gene TRBJ2-3, with 10 bases identical to TRBD2. CDR3 protein: CAANLAGGTDTQYF. CDR3 DNA: TGCGCCGCCAACCTAGCGGGAGGCACAGATACGCAGTATTTT.